This section outlines one T cell receptor (beta chain) sequence together with its context. As handled by the study authors: Reference gene primer amplification gave estimated nucleated cell counts. Here immunoSEQ multiplex PCR was the method, and the copy in TCRdb shows in-frame clones only, minus some. V and J calls and clone size are those listed in that table; D and trimming were worked out from the DNA. The sample records about 240,000 clones, about 80% being singletons. Germline V lookup: CDR1 SGHTA, CDR2 FQGNSA. Trimming left V 1 base short and J 3 bases short, with 12 bases between. The CDR3 contains 15 residues. The record originates from a study of blood T cell repertoires in COVID-19. Study context: Samples came from the United States, Italy and Spain, spanning acute and convalescent COVID-19. PBMCs, B-cell-depleted T cells, or T cells provided the cDNA or gDNA that made up the material.

Sequencing was carried out using peripheral blood. This clonotype was sampled from a woman of 80 years or more with acute or convalescent COVID-19. V gene TRBV7-2 combines with J gene TRBJ1-2; possibly TRBD1 for D (5 bases). The CDR3 here is CASSLGRGMDYGYTF. The DNA of the CDR3 is TGTGCCAGCAGCTTAGGGAGGGGAATGGACTATGGCTACACCTTC. Full variable domain (remainder filled in from reference TRBV7-2 and TRBJ1-2): GAGVSQSPSNKVTEKGKDVELRCDPISGHTALYWYRQSLGQGLEFLIYFQGNSAPDKSGLPSDRFSAERTGGSVSTLTIQRTQQEDSAVYLCASSLGRGMDYGYTFGSGTRLTVV.